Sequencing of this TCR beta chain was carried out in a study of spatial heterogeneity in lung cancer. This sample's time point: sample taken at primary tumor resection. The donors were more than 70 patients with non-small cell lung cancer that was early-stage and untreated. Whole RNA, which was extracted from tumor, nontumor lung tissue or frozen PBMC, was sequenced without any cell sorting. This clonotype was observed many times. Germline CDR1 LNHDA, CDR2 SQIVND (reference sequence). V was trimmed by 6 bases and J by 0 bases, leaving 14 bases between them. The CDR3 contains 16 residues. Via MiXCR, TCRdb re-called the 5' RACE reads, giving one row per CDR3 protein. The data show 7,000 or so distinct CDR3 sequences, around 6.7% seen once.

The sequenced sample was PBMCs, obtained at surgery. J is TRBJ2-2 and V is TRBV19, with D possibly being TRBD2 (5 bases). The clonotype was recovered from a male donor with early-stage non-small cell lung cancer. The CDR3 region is CASSLLGGSNTGELFF. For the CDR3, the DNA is TGTGCCAGTAGCCTTCTTGGAGGTTCGAACACCGGGGAGCTGTTTTTT.